The next 15 T cell receptor beta chains were all read from a single sample in a study of PD-L1 blockade in urothelial cancer (dated by TCRdb to 2017 to 2019). Libraries were prepared through the immunoSEQ multiplex PCR assay. TCRdb holds this immuneACCESS table with in-frame rearrangements only. Some clones are missing; in checked studies, unresolved V genes explain under half, and the rest has no known cause. This sample has around 110,000 clones in its table, and under 95% of those were observed once. The ten largest clones represent approximately 3.8% of the sample. Explained via the paper, the time point label denotes: peripheral blood 6 weeks after treatment start. This material consisted of PBMCs, taken around atezolizumab (anti-PD-L1) treatment. Receptors were obtained from a man between 60 and 75 years old with urothelial cancer.

The rearrangement links TRBV5-6 to TRBJ1-4; 9 bases are shared with TRBD1. This CDR3 has 17 amino acids. Germline CDR1 SGHDT, CDR2 YYEEEE. The junction had 15 bases not matched to a gene; V was cut back by 4 bases and J by 8 bases. The CDR3 is CASSASGTGSLLEKLFF. The CDR3 nucleotides read TGTGCCAGCAGCGCCTCCGGGACAGGGAGTTTACTGGAAAAACTGTTTTTT.

Note on this clone: The sample contains more than one DNA sequence encoding this CDR3. The chain couples TRBV6-5 to TRBJ1-5, with a weak D call TRBD1 (6 bases). The germline V gene has CDR1 MNHEY and CDR2 SVGAGI. The CDR3 spans 14 residues. V was clipped by 5 bases and J by 3 bases, with 11 bases between them. CDR3 nucleotide sequence: TGTGCCAGCAGTAGCTACAGGGACAATCAGCCCCAGCATTTT. Translation gives CASSSYRDNQPQHF.

The genes are TRBV5-6 and TRBJ1-1; possibly TRBD1 for D (5 bases). Germline V lookup: CDR1 SGHDT, CDR2 YYEEEE. CDR3 length: 16 amino acids. V shed 0 bases and J shed 0 bases, with 12 bases lying between them. CDR3 protein: CASSLDQGTMNTEAFF. CDR3 DNA: TGTGCCAGCAGCTTGGACCAGGGCACCATGAACACTGAAGCTTTCTTT.

In this sample, this clone turned up a few times. The gene calls are TRBV2 and TRBJ2-4; possible D gene TRBD2, 6 bases. This CDR3 spans 16 amino acids. Germline V gives CDR1 SNHLY, CDR2 FYNNEI. Trimming cost V 3 bases and J 6 bases, with 18 bases left between them. The CDR3 reads CASSDAGSGVRNIQYF. The CDR3 DNA reads as TGTGCCAGCAGTGATGCAGGGTCGGGAGTGCGAAACATTCAGTACTTC.

The chain links TRBV7-6 to TRBJ2-5; D not resolved. Trimming cost V 0 bases and J 2 bases, with 16 bases left between them. CDR3 size: 17 residues. Germline CDR1 and CDR2: SGHVS and FNYEAQ. As DNA, the CDR3 is TGTGCCAGCAGCTTAGCAGAAGCTCAGGAATCTCAAGAGACCCAGTACTTC. It yields the protein CASSLAEAQESQETQYF.

The V call is TRBV10-3, the J call TRBJ2-7; D uncertain. The germline gives CDR1 ENHRY, CDR2 SYGVKD. This CDR3 has 12 amino acids. V lost 8 bases, J lost 2 bases, and 10 bases lay in between. The DNA of the CDR3 is TGTGCCATCTCTGAGGATACCTACGAGCAGTACTTC. Translating gives CAISEDTYEQYF.

The rearrangement links TRBV7-2 to TRBJ2-2, with TRBD2 matching over 7 bases. Unmatched junction bases numbered 7, after V lost 6 bases and J lost 0 bases. Germline V gene data show CDR1 as SGHTA and CDR2 as FQGNSA. CDR3 length: 16 amino acids. The CDR3 here is CASSPNGGANTGELFF. The CDR3, as DNA: TGTGCCAGCAGTCCAAATGGGGGGGCGAACACCGGGGAGCTGTTTTTT.

This clone turned up a few times. The chain uses TRBV28 and TRBJ2-2; 7 bases align to TRBD1. Trimming removed 6 bases from V and 0 bases from J; junction bases left unmatched: 7. Germline CDR1 is MDHEN and CDR2 is SYDVKM. This CDR3 is 16 amino acids long. The CDR3 is CASRYRGMANTGELFF. The CDR3 DNA sequence: TGTGCCAGCAGATACAGGGGAATGGCGAACACCGGGGAGCTGTTTTTT.

The chain couples TRBV10-3 to TRBJ2-5; 9 bases match TRBD2. CDR1 and CDR2 (germline): ENHRY, SYGVKD. Trimming took 10 bases from V and 1 from J; bases not matched to a gene: 4. The CDR3 runs 13 residues. The CDR3 spells CATSSGAQETQYF. The CDR3 nucleotides read TGTGCCACTTCTAGCGGGGCCCAAGAGACCCAGTACTTC.

This chain uses TRBV4-2 with TRBJ1-5, with TRBD1 as a possible D gene (5 bases). The CDR3 is 14 residues long. Between the trimmed V and J ends, which lost 1 base and 6 bases, there was a span of 10 bases. Looked up from germline, CDR1 is LGHNA and CDR2 is YNFKEQ. CDR3 in DNA: TGTGCCAGCAGCCAAGGGGCAGGGTCTCAGCCCCAGCATTTT. It specifies CASSQGAGSQPQHF.

This chain links TRBV29-1 with TRBJ2-7, with D possibly TRBD1 on 6 matching bases. Germline V gene data show CDR1 as SQVTM and CDR2 as ANQGSEA. The V gene lost 7 bases and the J gene lost 0 bases, with 13 bases spanning the gap. The CDR3 contains 13 residues. CDR3 nucleotide sequence: TGCAGCGCCCGGACAGCTAGCTCCTACGAGCAGTACTTC. It translates to CSARTASSYEQYF.

The gene calls are TRBV7-3 and TRBJ2-3; unclear D gene. The CDR3 has 17 residues. CDR1 is SGHTA and CDR2 is FQGTGA in the germline V gene. Trimming shortened V by 5 bases and J by 0 bases, and 18 bases separated the two germline ends. The CDR3 sequence: CASSRALLDTSTDTQYF. The CDR3 bases are TGTGCCAGCAGCCGAGCCCTTCTAGATACTAGCACAGATACGCAGTATTTT.

The rearrangement uses TRBV6-9 and TRBJ2-7; 7 bases are a match to TRBD2. Germline V gene sequence: CDR1 MNHGY, CDR2 SVAAGI. The CDR3 runs 15 residues. V shed 6 bases and J 4 bases; nucleotides not matched to a gene: 12. The CDR3 bases are TGTGCCAGCAGGCCCGCGGGGGACTCGATTTACGAGCAGTACTTC. As protein: CASRPAGDSIYEQYF.

This clone was seen only a few times. This chain joins TRBV15 and TRBJ2-7; the D gene is possibly TRBD1 (5 bases). This CDR3 spans 13 amino acids. V lost 0 bases and J lost 2, with 5 bases in between. Germline values: CDR1 LNHNV, CDR2 YYDKDF (reference sequence). DNA for the CDR3: TGTGCCACCAGCAGAGAGACAGCCTACGAGCAGTACTTC. Translation gives CATSRETAYEQYF.

The chain uses TRBV6-5 and TRBJ2-1; 11 bases fit TRBD2. Per germline, CDR1 MNHEY and CDR2 SVGAGI. This CDR3 is built from 14 residues. V shed 0 bases and J 14 bases; nucleotides not matched to a gene: 6. The chain's CDR3 is CASSYSSGGASEFF. The CDR3 nucleotides read TGTGCCAGCAGTTACTCTAGCGGGGGGGCCAGTGAGTTCTTC.